This T cell receptor beta chain was profiled in a study of CD8 T cells in ankylosing spondylitis. TCRdb reanalysed the 5' RACE reads using MiXCR and keeps one entry per CDR3 protein. The table shows 200,000 to 300,000 distinct CDR3 sequences, with about 10% occurring only once. CDR1 and CDR2 (germline): LGHDT, YNNKEL (reference sequence). The CDR3 runs 16 residues. V lost 7 bases to trimming and J lost 6 bases, with 22 bases between them. This clonotype was recorded many times. Sequenced sample: blood, either unsorted or a sorted T cell fraction (not recorded which). The V call is TRBV3-1, the J call TRBJ2-1, with D possibly TRBD2 on 6 matching bases. The receptor was isolated from a male donor with ankylosing spondylitis or in good health (not recorded which). Written as DNA, the CDR3 is TGTGCCAGCACCCCTATGGGGGGAATTTATCCCAATGAGCAGTTCTTC. Its protein is CASTPMGGIYPNEQFF.